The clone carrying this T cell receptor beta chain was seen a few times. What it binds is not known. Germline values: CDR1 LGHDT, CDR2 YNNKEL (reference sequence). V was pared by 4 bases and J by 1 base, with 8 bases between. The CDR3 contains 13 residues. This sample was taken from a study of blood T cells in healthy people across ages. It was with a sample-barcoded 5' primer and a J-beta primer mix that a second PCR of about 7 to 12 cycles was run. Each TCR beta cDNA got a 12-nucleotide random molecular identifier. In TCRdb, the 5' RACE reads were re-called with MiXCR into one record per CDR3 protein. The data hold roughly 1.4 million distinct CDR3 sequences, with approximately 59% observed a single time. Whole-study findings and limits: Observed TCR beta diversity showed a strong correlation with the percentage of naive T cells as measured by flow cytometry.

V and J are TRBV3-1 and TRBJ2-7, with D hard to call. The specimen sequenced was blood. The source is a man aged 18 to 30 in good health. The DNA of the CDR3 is TGTGCCAGCAGCCCACCCCCTTCCTACGAGCAGTACTTC. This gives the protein CASSPPPSYEQYF.